This is a list of T cell receptor beta chains from one sample in a study of blood T cell repertoires in COVID-19. Profiled with immunoSEQ multiplex PCR; TCRdb holds only in-frame clones, not every one. The data show under 300,000 clones, 85% to 90% seen once. The sequenced material came from peripheral blood. The source is a human donor in a cohort sampled during active COVID-19. Each CDR3 is given with its conserved first and last residue.

CDR3aa	v_gene	j_gene
CASKAMAGSAYEQYF	TRBV5-4	TRBJ2-7
CSAKASGSIYEKLFF	TRBV29-1	TRBJ1-4
CASSSPFPGTSGDTQYF	TRBV6-2/TRBV6-3	TRBJ2-3
CASGDTAETQYF	TRBV19	TRBJ2-5
CASSLGQEAFF	TRBV5-4	TRBJ1-1
CASSSAVDTKNIQYF	TRBV27	TRBJ2-4
CASSDWKPGQGVVEQYF	TRBV6-1	TRBJ2-7
CASSIQGAGQPQHF	TRBV19	TRBJ1-5
CASSPYRATNYGYTF	TRBV5-4	TRBJ1-2
CASSLEQNTGELFF	TRBV5-1	TRBJ2-2
CASRVSTSGELFF	TRBV6-5	TRBJ2-2
CASSFSQFQETQYF	TRBV7-2	TRBJ2-5
CASSPGQPNTEAFF	TRBV19	TRBJ1-1
CASSLGGGDGYGYTF	TRBV5-4	TRBJ1-2
CASSQEKGHQGNTIYF	TRBV4-2	TRBJ1-3
CSVVGTPVQETQYF	TRBV29-1	TRBJ2-5
CASSSVFLTGLLERKLFF	TRBV28	TRBJ1-4
CASSRGRNSPLHF	TRBV6-4	TRBJ1-6
CASSQGASGSIQYF	TRBV3-1/TRBV3-2	TRBJ2-5
CASSLVGGGRMNTEAFF	TRBV7-9	TRBJ1-1
CASSHFPDFGPRTGEQYF	TRBV3-1/TRBV3-2	TRBJ2-7
CASSVGSQNSYNEQFF	TRBV9	TRBJ2-1
CASSQHGPGSGTEAFF	TRBV14	TRBJ1-1
CASSHTPLRADQETQYF	TRBV4-1	TRBJ2-5
CAIGTSGSQETQYF	TRBV10-3	TRBJ2-5
CASSLTGADNSPLHF	TRBV19	TRBJ1-6
CASSYSNRRSRGEAFF	TRBV6-2/TRBV6-3	TRBJ1-1
CATSRALAGANQETQYF	TRBV15	TRBJ2-5
CASSPLFRQGSYEQYF	TRBV2	TRBJ2-7
CASTVTATGSSEQFF	TRBV10-2	TRBJ2-1
CASETSGGYEQYF	TRBV6-5	TRBJ2-7
CASSIVPTGSQAFF	TRBV19	TRBJ1-1
CASSIVEGARGEAFF	TRBV6-6	TRBJ1-1